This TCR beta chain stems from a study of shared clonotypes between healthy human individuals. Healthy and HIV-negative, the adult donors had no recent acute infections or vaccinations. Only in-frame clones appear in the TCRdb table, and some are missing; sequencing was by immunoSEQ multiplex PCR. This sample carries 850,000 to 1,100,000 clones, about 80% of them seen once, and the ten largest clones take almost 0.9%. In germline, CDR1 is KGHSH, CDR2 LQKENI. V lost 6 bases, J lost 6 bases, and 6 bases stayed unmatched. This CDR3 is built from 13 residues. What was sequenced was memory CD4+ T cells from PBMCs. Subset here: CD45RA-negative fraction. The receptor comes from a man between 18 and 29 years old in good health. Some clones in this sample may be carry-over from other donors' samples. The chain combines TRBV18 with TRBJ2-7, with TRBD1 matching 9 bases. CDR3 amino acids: CASSRGQGIEQYF. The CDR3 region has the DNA TGTGCCAGCTCCCGGGGACAGGGAATCGAGCAGTACTTC.